These 30 T cell receptor beta chains originate from one sample sequenced in a study of identical twins. Via MiXCR, TCRdb re-called the 5' RACE reads, giving one row per CDR3 protein. The sample includes around 450,000 distinct CDR3 sequences, approximately 15% of them seen just once. This same sample was also part of a study on yellow fever vaccine responses in identical twins.

Specimen: CD4+ T cells sorted from blood. These receptor sequences come from a woman younger than 30 in good health.

Worth noting for this clonotype: A read error may account for a junction end that differs from germline. The chain recombines TRBV19 with TRBJ1-5, with D possibly being TRBD1 (6 bases). CDR3 length equals 16 residues. Germline loops: CDR1 LNHDA, CDR2 SQIVND (reference sequence). The CDR3 is CTRGLAGQPSNQPQHF. The CDR3 bases are TGTACCAGAGGGTTGGCCGGACAGCCCAGCAATCAGCCCCAGCATTTT.

The chain is built from TRBV20-1 and TRBJ1-2; a weak D match, TRBD1 (6 bases). Trimming cost V 4 bases and J 6 bases, with 9 bases left between them. The CDR3 covers 11 residues. Germline CDR1 DFQATT, CDR2 SNEGSKA (reference sequence). CDR3 loop: CSAIDRHGYTF. In DNA, the CDR3 is TGCAGTGCTATTGACAGGCATGGCTACACCTTC.

This clonotype came up many times. At one end, the junction sequence differs from germline, possibly due to a read error. The chain joins TRBV7-2 to TRBJ2-3; no definite D call. The CDR3 has 13 amino acids. The germline V gene encodes CDR1 SGHTA and CDR2 FQGNSA. The CDR3 here is CASSLVYTDTQYF. CDR3 nucleotides: TGCGCCAGCAGCTTGGTCTACACAGATACGCAGTATTTT.

The rearrangement uses TRBV24-1 and TRBJ2-1; D is uncertain. Germline V lookup: CDR1 KGHDR, CDR2 SFDVKD. The CDR3 runs to 14 residues. V was cut by 5 bases and J by 2 bases, with 9 bases left in between. DNA of the CDR3: TGTGCCACCAGTGCAAGACAAACCTACAATGAGCAGTTCTTC. It specifies CATSARQTYNEQFF.

CDR3 in amino acids: CSVGEGEQYF. CDR3 nucleotides: TGCAGCGTTGGAGAGGGCGAGCAGTACTTC. The chain employs TRBV29-1 and TRBJ2-7; maybe TRBD2 (5 bases). The V end lost 4 bases, the J end lost 6 bases, and 7 bases lay between the germline ends. Germline V gene sequence: CDR1 SQVTM, CDR2 ANQGSEA. CDR3 length: 10 amino acids.

A few counts support this clonotype. The J gene is TRBJ1-1, the V gene TRBV2, with D possibly TRBD1 on 6 matching bases. Trimming shortened V by 6 bases and J by 5 bases, and 22 bases separated the two germline ends. This CDR3 is built from 16 residues. Per germline, CDR1 SNHLY and CDR2 FYNNEI. DNA for the CDR3: TGTGCCAGCAGAGACAGGACAGCCGCATGGGGGACTGAAGCTTTCTTT. This translates into CASRDRTAAWGTEAFF.

This clonotype has a handful of counts. The J gene is TRBJ2-1, the V gene TRBV6-5, with D perhaps being TRBD1 or TRBD2 (6 bases each). This CDR3 comprises 15 residues. In germline, CDR1 is MNHEY, CDR2 SVGAGI. V dropped 2 bases and J dropped 5 bases, with 13 bases sitting between them. The DNA of the CDR3 is TGTGCCAGCAGTTACGGGGGGACAATCCACAATGAGCAGTTCTTC. This gives the protein CASSYGGTIHNEQFF.

V gene TRBV7-2 combines with J gene TRBJ2-5; TRBD1 is a possible D gene (5 bases). Germline CDR1 and CDR2: SGHTA and FQGNSA. The CDR3 is made up of 16 amino acids. V gave up 2 bases and J gave up 2 bases, with 15 bases separating them. CDR3 region: CASSLYGGARQETQYF. CDR3 nucleotides: TGTGCCAGCAGCTTATATGGTGGGGCCAGACAAGAGACCCAGTACTTC.

At least ten counts were recorded for this clonotype. The chain uses TRBV6-2 or TRBV6-3 and TRBJ2-3; no firm D call. Trimming left V 2 bases short and J 0 bases short, with 3 bases between. The CDR3 length is 13 residues. Germline CDR1 MNHEY, CDR2 SVGEGT. CDR3 nucleotides: TGTGCCAGCAGTTACCCCAGCACAGATACGCAGTATTTT. The encoded protein is CASSYPSTDTQYF.

The table lists this clonotype with many counts. The chain combines TRBV6-2 or TRBV6-3 with TRBJ2-5; D is undetermined. There are 12 residues in the CDR3. Per germline, CDR1 MNHEY and CDR2 SVGEGT. Trimming took off 0 bases at V and 5 bases at J, with 4 bases between the two ends. The CDR3 here is CASSYSMETQYF. The CDR3 coding sequence is TGTGCCAGCAGTTACTCGATGGAGACCCAGTACTTC.

This clonotype was seen ten or more times. This chain links TRBV6-5 with TRBJ2-7; 9 bases line up with TRBD2. The J segment lost 0 bases and the V segment lost 6 bases, leaving 6 bases of the junction unmatched. This CDR3 comprises 15 residues. From germline, CDR1 is MNHEY and CDR2 SVGAGI. The CDR3 is CASSYSGGSSYEQYF. The CDR3 nucleotides are TGTGCCAGCAGCTATAGCGGGGGTAGCTCCTACGAGCAGTACTTC.

DNA for the CDR3: TGCGCCAGCAGCCAAGTGACAGGGACCTACCCCTTCACCTTC. Its protein product is CASSQVTGTYPFTF. The chain couples TRBV4-3 to TRBJ1-2, with 7 nucleotides matching TRBD1. V shed 1 base and J 13 bases; nucleotides not matched to a gene: 12. The CDR3 is 14 residues long. The germline V gene encodes CDR1 LGHNA and CDR2 YSLEER.

The sample holds a few counts of this clonotype. The V call is TRBV5-1, the J call TRBJ2-5; D might be TRBD1 (6 bases). Germline lookup yields CDR1 SGHRS and CDR2 YFSETQ. V was clipped by 0 bases and J by 7 bases, with 10 bases between them. This CDR3 is built from 13 residues. The CDR3: CASSLDRERTQYF. The CDR3 coding sequence is TGCGCCAGCAGCTTGGACAGGGAACGGACCCAGTACTTC.

This clonotype showed up many times. The J gene is TRBJ2-3, the V gene TRBV29-1; the D is unclear. V was cut by 0 bases and J by 1 base, with 8 bases left in between. The length of the CDR3 is 14 residues. Per the germline V gene, CDR1 is SQVTM and CDR2 is ANQGSEA. CDR3 bases: TGCAGCGTTGAAGATATGGCAGGCACAGATACGCAGTATTTT. Translating it yields CSVEDMAGTDTQYF.

This clonotype was detected a few times. The V gene is TRBV6-5, the J gene TRBJ2-3; perhaps TRBD1 as D (6 bases). The ends were cut back, 0 bases at V and 1 base at J, with 11 bases in the middle. The germline V gene encodes CDR1 MNHEY and CDR2 SVGAGI. This CDR3 has 16 amino acids. The CDR3 DNA reads TGTGCCAGCAGTTACTCTTTGGCAGGGGGCACAGATACGCAGTATTTT. This codes for CASSYSLAGGTDTQYF.

The rearrangement joins TRBV10-1 to TRBJ2-7; 8 bases match TRBD2. Germline V gives CDR1 WNHNN, CDR2 SYGVQD (reference sequence). The CDR3 runs to 19 residues. Losses at the gene ends were 2 bases for V and 1 base for J; bases not matched to a gene: 16. The CDR3 region has the DNA TGCGCCAGCAGTGAGCTCTCGGGACTAGACCCTCCTAATTCCTACGAGCAGTACTTC. Protein product: CASSELSGLDPPNSYEQYF.

The gene calls are TRBV7-9 and TRBJ2-2; perhaps D is TRBD1 or TRBD2 (6 bases each). The CDR3 is made up of 17 amino acids. The V gene's germline CDR1 is SEHNR and CDR2 FQNEAQ (reference sequence). Deletions cut 3 bases from V and 4 bases from J, with 18 bases between. CDR3 DNA: TGTGCCAGCAGCTTTGGGGGCCGGGACTCCCCCACCGGGGAGCTGTTTTTT. The encoded protein is CASSFGGRDSPTGELFF.

This clonotype has a handful of counts. The genes are TRBV20-1 and TRBJ2-2; D uncertain. Germline values: CDR1 DFQATT, CDR2 SNEGSKA (reference sequence). The CDR3 runs to 16 residues. V lost 6 bases and J lost 5, with 22 bases in between. In DNA form, the CDR3 reads TGCAGTGCCCCGGATCCTACAAGCTTCAGGACCGGGGAGCTGTTTTTT. Residues: CSAPDPTSFRTGELFF.

V gene TRBV10-3 combines with J gene TRBJ2-3, with TRBD2 matching 7 bases. Germline trimming cut 6 bases from V and 3 bases from J; bases unmatched to any gene: 6. Germline V CDR1 and CDR2: ENHRY, SYGVKD. This CDR3 is 14 amino acids long. The CDR3 nucleotides read TGTGCCATCAGAGATGGACTAGTAACAGATACGCAGTATTTT. Amino acid sequence: CAIRDGLVTDTQYF.

J is TRBJ1-1 and V is TRBV7-9; no definite D call. The germline V and J ends were trimmed by 1 base and 4 bases, with 10 bases remaining between them. The CDR3 has 14 residues. Germline V gene sequence: CDR1 SEHNR, CDR2 FQNEAQ (reference sequence). CDR3 loop: CASSLEGASTEAFF. In nucleotides, the CDR3 is TGTGCCAGCAGCTTAGAGGGAGCATCCACTGAAGCTTTCTTT. Full variable domain (missing parts from reference TRBV7-9 and TRBJ1-1): DTGVSQNPRHKITKRGQNVTFRCDPISEHNRLYWYRQTLGQGPEFLTYFQNEAQLEKSRLLSDRFSAERPKGSFSTLEIQRTEQGDSAMYLCASSLEGASTEAFFGQGTRLTVV.

The chain joins TRBV20-1 to TRBJ2-3; TRBD2 is a possible D gene (5 bases). V lost 0 bases and J lost 3, with 10 bases in between. The CDR3 loop spans 14 amino acids. Germline CDR1 DFQATT, CDR2 SNEGSKA (reference sequence). CDR3 region: CSAREGRGTDTQYF. The CDR3 region has the DNA TGCAGTGCTAGAGAGGGTCGGGGAACAGATACGCAGTATTTT.

This clonotype was seen a handful of times. The V gene is TRBV7-2, the J gene TRBJ2-7, with D perhaps matching TRBD1 or TRBD2 (5 bases each). CDR1 is SGHTA and CDR2 is FQGNSA in the germline V gene. This CDR3 is built from 12 residues. V shed 3 bases and J shed 5 bases, with 8 bases lying between them. CDR3 sequence (DNA): TGTGCCAGCAGCTTGGGGGTAGACGAGCAGTACTTC. Residues: CASSLGVDEQYF.

This clonotype showed up just a few times. The gene calls are TRBV9 and TRBJ2-1; TRBD2 aligns across 8 bases. Germline V lookup: CDR1 SGDLS, CDR2 YYNGEE. The CDR3 is made up of 15 amino acids. V gave up 4 bases and J gave up 6 bases; unmatched junction bases: 9. The CDR3 reads CASSTNGGAGNEQFF. CDR3 nucleotides: TGTGCCAGCAGCACCAACGGGGGGGCCGGCAATGAGCAGTTCTTC.

The rearrangement joins TRBV12-3 or TRBV12-4 to TRBJ2-1, with a weak D call TRBD2 (6 bases). The CDR3 length is 14 residues. V lost 6 bases to trimming and J lost 0 bases, with 9 bases between them. The CDR3 region has the DNA TGTGCCAGCAGATCTAGCGTCTCCTACAATGAGCAGTTCTTC. This gives the protein CASRSSVSYNEQFF.

In its sample, this clonotype was seen a few times. A much larger clone lies one base from this, so it may be a read error. V is TRBV5-1 and J is TRBJ2-3; no clear D gene. The CDR3 contains 14 residues. V was trimmed by 3 bases and J by 0 bases, leaving 8 bases between them. The germline gives CDR1 SGHRS, CDR2 YFSETQ. The CDR3 nucleotides are TGCGCCAGCAGCTACAGCCCTAGCACAGATACGCAGTATTTT. This sequence encodes CASSYSPSTDTQYF.

The V call is TRBV5-1, the J call TRBJ2-5; 8 bases align to TRBD1. The CDR3 contains 15 residues. The germline CDR1 and CDR2 sequences are SGHRS and YFSETQ. V was pared by 4 bases and J by 4 bases, with 9 bases of the junction left unmatched. The CDR3: CASSVSRGLGETQYF. CDR3 sequence (DNA): TGCGCCAGCAGCGTAAGCAGGGGGCTGGGAGAGACCCAGTACTTC.

In its sample, this clonotype was seen a few times. The chain uses TRBV21-1 and TRBJ2-1; whether TRBD1, the table's D call, matches the DNA was not checked. TRBV21-1 is a listed pseudogene. The CDR3 has 13 amino acids. The CDR3 reads CASSINRGDEQFF. CDR3 in DNA: TGTGCCAGCAGCATAAACAGGGGAGATGAGCAGTTCTTC.

This chain links TRBV20-1 with TRBJ2-1; TRBD2 aligns across 10 bases. Germline V CDR1 and CDR2: DFQATT, SNEGSKA (reference sequence). The J segment lost 8 bases and the V segment lost 2 bases, leaving 3 bases of the junction unmatched. This CDR3 is built from 13 residues. This CDR3 is CSARTSGEHEQFF. The CDR3 nucleotides are TGCAGTGCTAGAACTAGCGGGGAGCATGAGCAGTTCTTC.

The gene calls are TRBV28 and TRBJ2-7, with a possible D match to TRBD1 (6 bases). Between the trimmed V and J ends, which lost 4 bases and 1 base, there was a span of 14 bases. This CDR3 region has 15 residues. CDR1 and CDR2 (germline): MDHEN, SYDVKM. In nucleotides, the CDR3 is TGTGCCAGCAGTTCTCCCAGGGGCCGATCCTACGAGCAGTACTTC. Translated: CASSSPRGRSYEQYF.

This clonotype has just a few counts. This chain uses TRBV20-1 with TRBJ2-3; TRBD1 might be the D (6 bases). The germline V gene has CDR1 DFQATT and CDR2 SNEGSKA (reference sequence). The CDR3 loop spans 13 amino acids. The V end was cut by 5 bases, the J end by 0 bases, with 9 bases between. CDR3 sequence: CSADDRSTDTQYF. Here the CDR3 DNA reads TGCAGTGCTGACGACAGGAGCACAGATACGCAGTATTTT.